These T cell receptor beta chains were read from a single sample in a study of blood T cell repertoires in COVID-19. The data were produced by immunoSEQ multiplex PCR, yet TCRdb's version contains in-frame clones alone and is incomplete. The top ten clones hold around 0.3% of a sample with about 670,000 clones, 85% to 90% of them seen once. What was sequenced was peripheral blood. The receptors originated from a woman under 30 with acute or convalescent COVID-19. Both conserved end residues are part of each CDR3. A D gene is named only where the DNA matches it firmly. Rows give clone size only sometimes, using once, few, many, or a class for an expanded clone.

j_call d_call clone_size v_call cdr3_nt cdr3_aa
TRBJ1-6 TRBD1 few TRBV9 TGTGCCAGCAGCGTGGGACTCGACAGGGCGGGTTCACCCCTCCACTTT CASSVGLDRAGSPLHF
TRBJ1-5 NA once TRBV13 TGTGCCAGCAGCTTACGCGGTCGCGGGCTTGAACAGCCCCAGCATTTT CASSLRGRGLEQPQHF
TRBJ1-5 NA NA TRBV12-5 TGTGCTAGTGGTTTGGTACTAGGACAGAATAATCAGCCCCAGCATTTT CASGLVLGQNNQPQHF
TRBJ1-4 NA NA TRBV6-1 TGTGCCAGCAGTGAACTACCGGGATTCGGCGATGAAAAACTGTTTTTT CASSELPGFGDEKLFF
TRBJ2-2 NA once TRBV4-3 TGCGCCAGCAGCCACACAGGGACCGGGGAGCTGTTTTTT CASSHTGTGELFF
TRBJ2-3 NA NA TRBV29-1 TGCAGCGTTGATCAACTAGGGGAGGTCCCAGATACGCAGTATTTT CSVDQLGEVPDTQYF
TRBJ2-1 NA NA TRBV20-1 TGCAGTCCCATACAAGACAGGAAGCAGTTCTTC CSPIQDRKQFF
TRBJ1-4 NA NA TRBV20-1 TGCAGTGCTAGTTTCAGGGATGGCTATGAAAAACTGTTTTTT CSASFRDGYEKLFF
TRBJ1-4 TRBD1 NA TRBV30 TGTGCCTGGAGTGGTGGGACAGGGGAAGAAAAACTGTTTTTT CAWSGGTGEEKLFF
TRBJ1-1 NA few TRBV27 TGTGCCAGCAGTTTGTTCAGGAACACTGAAGCTTTCTTT CASSLFRNTEAFF
TRBJ1-5 NA NA TRBV18 TGTGCCAGCTCACCACAGGGGATGGGGCAGCCCCAGCATTTT CASSPQGMGQPQHF
TRBJ1-2 TRBD1 NA TRBV10-3 TGTGCCGCCTGGACAGGAGGGTATGGCTACACCTTC CAAWTGGYGYTF
TRBJ2-7 NA NA TRBV19 TGTGCCAGTAGTGAGGGTAAGGCCTTCTACGAGCAGTACTTC CASSEGKAFYEQYF
TRBJ2-3 TRBD2 NA TRBV2 TGTGCCAGCAGCGCATGGGGGGGACTAGCAACAGATACGCAGTATTTT CASSAWGGLATDTQYF
TRBJ1-2 NA NA TRBV7-9 TGTGCCAGCAGCTTATCTTTGGGGCCTACGGGCTACACCTTC CASSLSLGPTGYTF
TRBJ2-7 NA NA TRBV5-1 TGCGCCAGCAGCTTGAGGTGGGGAGCGCCGTCGGTGGAGCAGTACTTC CASSLRWGAPSVEQYF
TRBJ1-2 NA NA TRBV29-1 TGCAGCGTGAAGCTGCCCTACTCATATGGCTACACCTTC CSVKLPYSYGYTF
TRBJ1-6 TRBD1 NA TRBV10-3 TGTGCCATCAGTGAAGGGAGGACAGGGGATAATTCACCCCTCCACTTT CAISEGRTGDNSPLHF
TRBJ2-1 NA once TRBV21-1 TGTGCCAGCAGCATGAGGAGCTCCTACAATGAGCAGTTCTTC CASSMRSSYNEQFF
TRBJ1-2 TRBD1 NA TRBV7-2 TGTGCCAGCAGCCCCGGGACAGGGAAGCGGAGTGGCTACACCTTC CASSPGTGKRSGYTF
TRBJ1-2 NA NA TRBV29-1 TGCAGCGTTGTGGGGGCCGATGGCTACACCTTC CSVVGADGYTF
TRBJ1-6 NA NA TRBV9 TGTGCCAGCAGCGTAGCTAACTCCTATAATTCACCCCTCCACTTT CASSVANSYNSPLHF
TRBJ2-7 TRBD2 once TRBV12-5 TGTGCTAGTGGTTCTGCGGGGGGAGCCTACGAGCAGTACTTC CASGSAGGAYEQYF
TRBJ1-5 TRBD1 NA TRBV6-5 TGTGCCACCCTAGGACAGGGTTCGTTACAGCCCCAGCATTTT CATLGQGSLQPQHF
TRBJ1-1 NA NA TRBV4-3 TGCGCCAGCAGCCAAGGACATAAGAACACTGAAGCTTTCTTT CASSQGHKNTEAFF
TRBJ2-3 TRBD1 NA TRBV9 TGTGCCAGCAGCCCATGGGACAGTGGCACAGATACGCAGTATTTT CASSPWDSGTDTQYF
TRBJ1-1 NA NA TRBV19 TGTGCCAGTAGTATGATAGGGGGGAACACTGAAGCTTTCTTT CASSMIGGNTEAFF
TRBJ1-5 TRBD1 NA TRBV30 TGTGCCTGGAGTGGGGACAGTTACTATCAGCCCCAGCATTTT CAWSGDSYYQPQHF
TRBJ1-1 NA NA TRBV27 TGTGCCAGCAGTTTATGGGGGGGGTTCATGAACACTGAAGCTTTCTTT CASSLWGGFMNTEAFF
TRBJ2-7 TRBD1 NA TRBV19 TGTGCCAGTAGCCCTACAGGGGCGGCCTACGAGCAGTACTTC CASSPTGAAYEQYF
TRBJ2-3 TRBD1 NA TRBV7-9 TGTGCCAGCAGCTTAACAGGGGCGGATACGCAGTATTTT CASSLTGADTQYF
TRBJ2-7 TRBD2 NA TRBV27 TGTGCCAGCCGGCGGGGGGCCGGTTACGAGCAGTACTTC CASRRGAGYEQYF
TRBJ2-7 NA NA TRBV5-1 TGCGCCAGCAGCTCCCTCTCCAGGGGTTCCTACGAGCAGTACTTC CASSSLSRGSYEQYF
TRBJ2-5 NA NA TRBV18 TGTGCCAGCTCACCTAACAGGGTTGAGACCCAGTACTTC CASSPNRVETQYF
TRBJ1-1 TRBD1 NA TRBV30 TGTGCCTGGATGACAGGGGGAACTGAAGCTTTCTTT CAWMTGGTEAFF
TRBJ2-5 NA NA TRBV5-4 TGTGCCAGCAGCTTGAACCGGCAGGTGGAGACCCAGTACTTC CASSLNRQVETQYF
TRBJ1-1 TRBD1 once TRBV29-1 TGCAGCGTAAGGGACAGTCCCGGCACTGAAGCTTTCTTT CSVRDSPGTEAFF
TRBJ1-1 NA NA TRBV13 TGTGCCAGCAGCTTCGCCGAGGGTGAAGCTTTCTTT CASSFAEGEAFF
TRBJ1-5 NA NA TRBV29-1 TGCAGCGTTCGCCGGGCAGGGAGCAATCAGCCCCAGCATTTT CSVRRAGSNQPQHF
TRBJ2-7 NA NA TRBV25-1 TGTGCCAGCAGCCTCCCTCTCGCCGGCAGGGGATCTAACGAGCAGTACTTC CASSLPLAGRGSNEQYF
TRBJ2-7 TRBD1 NA TRBV5-1 TGCGCCACCAGCGGGACAGGGGGGACCTACGAGCAGTACTTC CATSGTGGTYEQYF